The 8 T cell receptor beta chains below were found in one sample sequenced in a study of cytomegalovirus exposure and HLA in healthy donors. 60 Vbeta and 13 Jbeta primers were used in PCR. This table comes from immunoSEQ multiplex PCR, and its TCRdb copy is limited to in-frame clones, with some not included. The sample records 100,000 to 150,000 clones, around 80% being singletons. The sample was PBMCs. Source of these receptors: a woman aged 55-70 years in good health and CMV-seropositive.

Comments on this clone: This sample includes further DNA sequences coding for the same CDR3. The V call is TRBV14, the J call TRBJ2-2; 13 positions match TRBD2. The CDR3 sequence is 16 residues long. Per the germline V gene, CDR1 is SGHDN and CDR2 is FVKESK. V was pared by 4 bases and J by 3 bases, with 2 bases of the junction left unmatched. CDR3 region: CASSPLAGGYTGELFF. CDR3 nucleotide sequence: TGTGCCAGCAGCCCACTAGCGGGAGGGTACACCGGGGAGCTGTTTTTT. The entire variable domain, with the rest obtained from reference TRBV14 and TRBJ2-2, is as follows: EAGVTQFPSHSVIEKGQTVTLRCDPISGHDNLYWYRRVMGKEIKFLLHFVKESKQDESGMPNNRFLAERTGGTYSTLKVQPAELEDSGVYFCASSPLAGGYTGELFFGEGSRLTVL.

This chain links TRBV5-1 with TRBJ1-1, with D perhaps matching TRBD1 (6 bases). The CDR3 covers 14 residues. CDR1 is SGHRS, CDR2 YFSETQ, per germline. V lost 7 bases, J lost 1 base, and 14 bases lay in between. CDR3 sequence: CASGHREPNTEAFF. The DNA of the CDR3 is TGCGCCAGCGGCCACAGGGAACCGAACACTGAAGCTTTCTTT. The whole variable domain, remainder taken from reference TRBV5-1 and TRBJ1-1, is KAGVTQTPRYLIKTRGQQVTLSCSPISGHRSVSWYQQTPGQGLQFLFEYFSETQRNKGNFPGRFSGRQFSNSRSEMNVSTLELGDSALYLCASGHREPNTEAFFGQGTRLTVV.

This chain connects TRBV7-2 to TRBJ2-1, with 14 bases fitting TRBD2. The ends lost 6 bases at V and 10 bases at J; junction bases unmatched: 11. There are 16 residues in the CDR3. Germline V lookup: CDR1 SGHTA, CDR2 FQGNSA. In nucleotides, the CDR3 is TGTGCCAGCAGTCCTAGGACTAGCGGGAGGCTCTCCGAGCAGTTCTTC. Amino acids: CASSPRTSGRLSEQFF. The full variable domain, its missing parts supplied by reference TRBV7-2 and TRBJ2-1, is GAGVSQSPSNKVTEKGKDVELRCDPISGHTALYWYRQSLGQGLEFLIYFQGNSAPDKSGLPSDRFSAERTGGSVSTLTIQRTQQEDSAVYLCASSPRTSGRLSEQFFGPGTRLTVL.

The chain has TRBV4-2 and TRBJ2-7; 10 bases map to TRBD2. Germline CDR1 and CDR2: LGHNA and YNFKEQ. J was trimmed by 6 bases and V by 4 bases; bases with no gene match: 6. The CDR3 consists of 14 residues. CDR3 in DNA: TGTGCCAGCAGCCCCTCGGGACTAGCGTCCGAGCAGTACTTC. Its translation is CASSPSGLASEQYF.

This chain joins TRBV7-2 and TRBJ1-2, with 7 bases aligning to TRBD1. With V trimmed by 5 bases and J by 0 bases, 6 bases remained unmatched. CDR3 length: 15 residues. CDR1 and CDR2 from the germline V gene are SGHTA and FQGNSA. The CDR3 protein is CASSAQGTANYGYTF. The CDR3 region has the DNA TGTGCCAGCAGCGCACAGGGGACCGCTAACTATGGCTACACCTTC.

This clone was picked up a small number of times. The chain carries TRBV7-3 and TRBJ2-5; TRBD2 matches 10 bases. Germline CDR1 SGHTA, CDR2 FQGTGA. This CDR3 is 14 amino acids long. Germline trimming cut 5 bases from V and 1 base from J; bases unmatched to any gene: 1. The CDR3 DNA is TGTGCCAGCAGCCCTAGCGGGAGCCAAGAGACCCAGTACTTC. Amino acid sequence: CASSPSGSQETQYF.

The J gene is TRBJ2-5, the V gene TRBV10-3; 7 bases fit TRBD2. Germline values: CDR1 ENHRY, CDR2 SYGVKD. Trimming at V came to 10 bases and at J to 4 bases, leaving 12 bases not matched to a gene. This CDR3 is built from 14 residues. DNA for the CDR3: TGTGCCACCTCGAGGGAGGGCCTAAGAGAGACCCAGTACTTC. Its translation is CATSREGLRETQYF.

The rearrangement uses TRBV9 and TRBJ2-1; 10 bases align to TRBD2. CDR3 length: 15 amino acids. The junction had 6 bases not matched to a gene; V was cut back by 2 bases and J by 7 bases. The germline V gene has CDR1 SGDLS and CDR2 YYNGEE. CDR3 amino acids: CASSVLAGEGNEQFF. The CDR3 coding sequence is TGTGCCAGCAGCGTTCTAGCGGGGGAGGGGAATGAGCAGTTCTTC.